This passage covers 20 T cell receptor beta chains from one sample sequenced in a study of T cells in Graves' hyperthyroidism and ophthalmopathy. RNA transcripts gave rise to amplified TCR beta CDR3 regions. The study used the HTBI primer set for a first-round RT-PCR of the TCR CDR3. One entry per CDR3 protein, called by TCRdb with MiXCR from the multiplex PCR reads. The sample gives roughly 99,000 distinct CDR3 sequences, 15% to 20% of which show up once; 35% to 50% is in the top ten. Material for sequencing was blood. The origin of the receptors is a woman aged 50 to 65 with Graves' hyperthyroidism.

This clonotype was picked up many times. V gene TRBV20-1 combines with J gene TRBJ1-5; no clear D. The CDR3 sequence is 15 residues long. Germline loops: CDR1 DFQATT, CDR2 SNEGSKA (reference sequence). V shed 6 bases and J shed 1 base, with 16 bases lying between them. CDR3 in amino acids: CSAFRPGESNQPQHF. Here the CDR3 DNA reads TGCAGTGCATTCCGACCCGGGGAAAGCAATCAGCCCCAGCATTTT.

The chain joins TRBV7-9 to TRBJ1-2; D gene uncertain. CDR3 length: 17 amino acids. CDR1 is SEHNR, CDR2 FQNEAQ, per germline (reference sequence). The ends were cut back, 0 bases at V and 2 bases at J, with 16 bases in the middle. The CDR3 coding sequence is TGTGCCAGCAGCTTAGCGAACTTGCAGGACTTGAACTATGGCTACACCTTC. Translating gives CASSLANLQDLNYGYTF.

The V gene is TRBV11-2, the J gene TRBJ2-7; 11 nucleotides align to TRBD2. The ends lost 3 bases at V and 3 bases at J; junction bases unmatched: 4. The CDR3 spans 15 residues. Looked up from germline, CDR1 is SGHAT and CDR2 is FQNNGV. The CDR3 DNA follows: TGTGCCAGCAGCTTGGGGCTAGCGGGAGGCTACGAGCAGTACGTC. Protein: CASSLGLAGGYEQYV.

This clonotype was counted many times. The genes are TRBV4-1 and TRBJ2-7, with D hard to call. V lost 4 bases and J lost 5, with 18 bases in between. Germline V CDR1 and CDR2: MGHRA, YSYEKL. This CDR3 has 15 residues. The CDR3, as DNA: TGCGCCAGCAGCCTAAGTTGGTCCGAACGGGACGAGCAGTACGTC. It is translated as CASSLSWSERDEQYV.

There are many counts of this clonotype. The genes are TRBV7-2 and TRBJ2-7, with TRBD1 matching 11 bases. CDR1 SGHTA and CDR2 FQGNSA come from the germline V gene. The CDR3 runs 16 residues. The V segment lost 4 bases and the J segment 4 bases; nucleotides outside the gene matches: 9. In DNA form, the CDR3 reads TGTGCCAGCAGCTACCTCCGCCGGGACAGGGGGTACGAGCAGTACTTC. Its protein is CASSYLRRDRGYEQYF. Using reference TRBV7-2 and TRBJ2-7 for the parts outside the CDR3, the full variable domain is GAGVSQSPSNKVTEKGKDVELRCDPISGHTALYWYRQSLGQGLEFLIYFQGNSAPDKSGLPSDRFSAERTGGSVSTLTIQRTQQEDSAVYLCASSYLRRDRGYEQYFGPGTRLTVT.

This clonotype was counted many times. CDR3 DNA sequence: TGTGCCAGCAGCTTAGGTCAGGAAGGTGAAAAACTGTTTTTT. It yields the protein CASSLGQEGEKLFF. The V and J genes are TRBV7-8 and TRBJ1-4; D uncertain. V lost 1 base to trimming and J lost 7 bases, with 10 bases between them. CDR1 and CDR2 from the germline V gene are SGHVS and FQNEAQ. This CDR3 is 14 amino acids long. The whole variable domain, filled in from reference TRBV7-8 and TRBJ1-4, reads GAGVSQSPRYKVAKRGQDVALRCDPISGHVSLFWYQQALGQGPEFLTYFQNEAQLDKSGLPSDRFFAERPEGSVSTLKIQRTQQEDSAVYLCASSLGQEGEKLFFGSGTQLSVL.

This clonotype was observed many times. The V and J genes are TRBV4-1 and TRBJ1-3; D gene unclear. The V gene's germline CDR1 is MGHRA and CDR2 YSYEKL. V was trimmed by 0 bases and J by 2 bases, leaving 8 bases between them. The CDR3 runs to 15 residues. CDR3 loop: CASSQDLNTGNTIYF. The CDR3 nucleotides are TGCGCCAGCAGCCAAGATTTGAATACTGGAAACACCATATATTTT.

This chain joins TRBV2 and TRBJ1-4; D gene unclear. CDR1 is SNHLY, CDR2 FYNNEI, per germline. Deletions cut 2 bases from V and 7 bases from J, with 11 bases between. This CDR3 spans 14 amino acids. The CDR3 is CASSERGKGEKLFF. The DNA for the CDR3 is TGTGCCAGCAGTGAACGGGGAAAGGGTGAAAAACTGTTTTTT.

This clonotype was seen at least ten times. This CDR3 is CASSTQQGANQPQHF. CDR3 in DNA: TGTGCCAGTAGTACCCAACAGGGGGCCAATCAGCCCCAGCATTTT. The chain carries TRBV19 and TRBJ1-5; 9 bases line up with TRBD1. CDR1 and CDR2 (germline): LNHDA, SQIVND (reference sequence). Losses at the gene ends were 4 bases for V and 3 bases for J; bases not matched to a gene: 4. This CDR3 contains 15 residues.

This clonotype was seen many times. The V and J genes are TRBV24-1 and TRBJ2-1, with 8 bases that match TRBD1. The CDR3 has 15 residues. Looked up from germline, CDR1 is KGHDR and CDR2 is SFDVKD. V was clipped by 10 bases and J by 6 bases; unmatched bases: 13. This CDR3 reads CATGGGQGAANEQFF. As DNA, the CDR3 is TGTGCCACTGGAGGGGGGCAGGGGGCGGCCAATGAGCAGTTCTTC.

Ten or more counts support this clonotype. This sequence joins TRBV11-2 and TRBJ2-1; 10 bases fit TRBD2. V trimming: 5 bases; J trimming: 8 bases; junction bases outside the gene matches: 6. The CDR3 is 14 amino acids. The germline V gene has CDR1 SGHAT and CDR2 FQNNGV. The CDR3 DNA is TGTGCCAGCAGCCTAGCGGGAGTGGACCATGAGCAGTTCTTC. Encoded protein: CASSLAGVDHEQFF.

This clonotype was counted at least ten times. V is TRBV5-1 and J is TRBJ2-2; 10 bases are a match to TRBD2. The CDR3 spans 15 residues. The V gene's germline CDR1 is SGHRS and CDR2 YFSETQ. V shed 4 bases, J shed 4 bases, and the junction held 4 bases outside the gene matches. The chain's CDR3 is CASSTLAGVTGELFF. The CDR3 nucleotides are TGCGCCAGCAGCACCCTAGCGGGAGTCACCGGGGAGCTGTTTTTT.

There are many counts of this clonotype. The chain is built from TRBV20-1 and TRBJ1-2, with 8 bases matching TRBD1. The CDR3 spans 13 residues. V was clipped by 5 bases and J by 5 bases; unmatched bases: 7. Germline-derived CDR1 and CDR2 are DFQATT and SNEGSKA (reference sequence). For the CDR3, the DNA is TGCAGTGCTCAGTGGACAGGGAGGTATGGCTACACCTTC. Protein: CSAQWTGRYGYTF.

This clonotype was seen at least ten times. The V call is TRBV11-2, the J call TRBJ1-1; 8 bases fit TRBD1. V was pared by 5 bases and J by 2 bases, with 4 bases of the junction left unmatched. CDR1 SGHAT and CDR2 FQNNGV come from the germline V gene. There are 14 residues in the CDR3. The CDR3 DNA reads TGTGCCAGCAGCCTGGGACAGGTTAACACTGAAGCTTTCTTT. Its protein product is CASSLGQVNTEAFF. Based on the CDR3 plus reference TRBV11-2 and TRBJ1-1, the full variable domain is EAGVAQSPRYKIIEKRQSVAFWCNPISGHATLYWYQQILGQGPKLLIQFQNNGVVDDSQLPKDRFSAERLKGVDSTLKIQPAKLEDSAVYLCASSLGQVNTEAFFGQGTRLTVV.

This clonotype was detected many times. The chain is built from TRBV2 and TRBJ1-2, with 7 bases aligning to TRBD1. CDR1 and CDR2 (germline): SNHLY, FYNNEI. The CDR3 contains 11 residues. Unmatched junction bases numbered 4, after V lost 7 bases and J lost 8 bases. The CDR3 spells CASKQGIGYTF. DNA of the CDR3: TGTGCCAGCAAACAGGGGATAGGCTACACCTTC.

In this sample, this clonotype turned up a few times. The V call is TRBV6-1, the J call TRBJ1-2; D is unclear. Germline CDR1 and CDR2: MNHNS and SASEGT. The CDR3 contains 14 residues. Trimming took 3 bases from V and 0 from J, leaving 8 bases between them. This chain's CDR3 is CASSEGAPNYGYTF. The CDR3 DNA sequence: TGTGCCAGCAGTGAGGGAGCGCCTAACTATGGCTACACCTTC.

This clonotype was picked up many times. This chain's CDR3 is CASSQPGGAVGYGYTF. The CDR3 bases are TGCGCCAGCAGCCAACCAGGGGGAGCCGTGGGTTATGGCTACACCTTC. The chain uses TRBV4-1 and TRBJ1-2; TRBD1 agrees at 7 bases. J lost 5 bases, V lost 2 bases, and 11 bases had no gene match. This CDR3 spans 16 amino acids. Germline V CDR1 and CDR2: MGHRA, YSYEKL.

This clonotype has ten or more counts. V is TRBV24-1 and J is TRBJ2-7; D may be TRBD2 (6 bases). This CDR3 spans 15 amino acids. The V end was cut by 5 bases, the J end by 3 bases, with 16 bases between. CDR1 KGHDR and CDR2 SFDVKD come from the germline V gene. The DNA for the CDR3 is TGTGCCACCAGTGGCCCTTCGGAGGGGCTCTACGAGCAGTACTTC. This translates into CATSGPSEGLYEQYF.

This clonotype was counted ten times or more. This chain links TRBV6-1 with TRBJ2-3, with 8 positions matching TRBD2. The CDR3 runs to 15 residues. Germline trimming cut 6 bases from V and 4 bases from J; bases unmatched to any gene: 9. Germline CDR1 is MNHNS and CDR2 is SASEGT. The CDR3 DNA sequence: TGTGCCAGCAGCGAACTAGCGGCGGGGGCAGATACGCAGTATTTT. This encodes CASSELAAGADTQYF.

This clonotype showed up many times. The chain combines TRBV9 with TRBJ1-5; a possible D gene is TRBD1 (6 bases). The CDR3 sequence is 17 residues long. V shed 0 bases and J shed 2 bases, with 15 bases lying between them. Germline lookup yields CDR1 SGDLS and CDR2 YYNGEE. CDR3 loop: CASSVAWARGGNQPQHF. The CDR3 DNA is TGTGCCAGCAGCGTAGCTTGGGCCAGGGGAGGCAATCAGCCCCAGCATTTT.